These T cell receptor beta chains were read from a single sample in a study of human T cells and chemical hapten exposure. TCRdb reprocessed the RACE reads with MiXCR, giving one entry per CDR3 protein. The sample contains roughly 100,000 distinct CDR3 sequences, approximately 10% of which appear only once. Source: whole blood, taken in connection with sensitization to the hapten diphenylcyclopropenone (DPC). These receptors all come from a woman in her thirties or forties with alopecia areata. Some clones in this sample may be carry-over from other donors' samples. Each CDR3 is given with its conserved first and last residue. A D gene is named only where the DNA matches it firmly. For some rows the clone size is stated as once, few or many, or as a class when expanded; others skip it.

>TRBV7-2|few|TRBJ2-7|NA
CASSIRDHSYEQYF
TGTGCCAGCAGCATAAGGGACCACTCCTACGAGCAGTACTTC
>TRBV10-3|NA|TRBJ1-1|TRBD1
CAISESTGAGTEAFF
TGTGCCATCAGTGAGTCAACAGGGGCGGGGACTGAAGCTTTCTTT
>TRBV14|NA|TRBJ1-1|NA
CASSQTGATEAFF
TGTGCCAGCAGCCAAACCGGGGCCACTGAAGCTTTCTTT
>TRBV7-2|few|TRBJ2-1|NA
CASSPTVSSYNEQFF
TGTGCCAGCAGCCCCACGGTGAGCTCCTACAATGAGCAGTTCTTC
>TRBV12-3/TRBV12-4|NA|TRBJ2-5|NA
CASSLNLRPDEETQYF
TGTGCCAGCAGTTTAAATTTGCGGCCTGACGAAGAGACCCAGTACTTC
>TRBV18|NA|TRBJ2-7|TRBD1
CASSPPDRAYEQYF
TGTGCCAGCTCCCCCCCCGACAGGGCCTACGAGCAGTACTTC
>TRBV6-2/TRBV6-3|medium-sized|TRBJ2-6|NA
CASSFQGLSGANVLTF
TGTGCCAGCAGTTTCCAGGGACTCTCTGGGGCCAACGTCCTGACTTTC
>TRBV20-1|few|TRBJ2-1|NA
CSARARGGVRDEQFF
TGCAGTGCTAGAGCTAGAGGGGGGGTCAGGGATGAGCAGTTCTTC
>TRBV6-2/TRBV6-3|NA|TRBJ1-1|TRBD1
CASSWWSGGGTEAFF
TGTGCCAGCAGTTGGTGGTCAGGGGGTGGCACTGAAGCTTTCTTT
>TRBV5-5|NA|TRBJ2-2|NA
CASRAPQGAGELFF
TGTGCCAGCAGGGCGCCACAGGGAGCCGGGGAGCTGTTTTTT
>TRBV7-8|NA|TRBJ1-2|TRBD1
CASSLAWTGDGYTF
TGTGCCAGCAGCTTAGCGTGGACAGGGGATGGCTACACCTTC
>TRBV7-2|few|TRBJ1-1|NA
CASSSLSRVASQNTEAFF
TGTGCCAGCAGCTCCCTCTCCCGCGTAGCCTCCCAGAACACTGAAGCTTTCTTT
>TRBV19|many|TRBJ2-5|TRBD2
CATATSGRGETQYF
TGTGCCACCGCGACTAGCGGGAGAGGGGAGACCCAGTACTTC
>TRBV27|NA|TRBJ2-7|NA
CASGVRGYEQYF
TGTGCCTCGGGGGTCCGGGGCTACGAGCAGTACTTC
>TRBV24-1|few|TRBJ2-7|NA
CATSDAGTPDYEQYF
TGTGCCACCAGTGATGCCGGGACACCCGACTACGAGCAGTACTTC
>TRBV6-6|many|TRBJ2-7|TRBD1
CASSTSGTGGWEQYF
TGTGCCAGCAGTACCTCCGGGACAGGGGGCTGGGAGCAGTACTTC
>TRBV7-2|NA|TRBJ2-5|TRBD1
CASSLGTGVLGETQYF
TGTGCCAGCAGCTTAGGTACAGGGGTCTTAGGAGAGACCCAGTACTTC
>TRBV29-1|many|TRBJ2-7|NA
CSAGEEGEYF
TGCAGCGCCGGCGAGGAAGGGGAGTACTTC
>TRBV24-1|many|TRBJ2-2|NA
CATSRQGSTGELFF
TGTGCCACCTCCCGCCAGGGGAGCACCGGGGAGCTGTTTTTT
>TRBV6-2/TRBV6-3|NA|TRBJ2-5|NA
CASSWISQETQYF
TGTGCCAGCAGTTGGATTTCTCAAGAGACCCAGTACTTC
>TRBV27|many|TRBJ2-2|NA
CASSLISGIPPGELFF
TGTGCCAGCAGTTTAATCTCGGGGATTCCCCCCGGGGAGCTGTTTTTT
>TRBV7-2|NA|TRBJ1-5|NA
CASSPYRDEPQHF
TGTGCCAGCAGCCCGTACAGGGATGAGCCCCAGCATTTT
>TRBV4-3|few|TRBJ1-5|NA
CASSQERSNQPQHF
TGCGCCAGCAGCCAAGAAAGGAGTAATCAGCCCCAGCATTTT
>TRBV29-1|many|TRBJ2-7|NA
CSARRQLHSYEQYF
TGCAGCGCTAGGAGACAGCTCCACTCCTACGAGCAGTACTTC
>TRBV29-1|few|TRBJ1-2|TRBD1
CSAPGQGDSYGYTF
TGCAGCGCCCCGGGACAGGGGGATAGCTATGGCTACACCTTC
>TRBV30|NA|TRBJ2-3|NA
CAHISPFTDTQYF
TGTGCCCATATTAGCCCGTTCACAGATACGCAGTATTTT
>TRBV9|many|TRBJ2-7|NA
CASSATGLARGGGEQYF
TGTGCCAGCAGCGCGACAGGGTTGGCACGGGGAGGGGGTGAGCAGTACTTC
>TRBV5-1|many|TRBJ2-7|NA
CASSLSADPYEQYF
TGCGCCAGCAGCTTGTCCGCGGACCCCTACGAGCAGTACTTC
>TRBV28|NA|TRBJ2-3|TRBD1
CASSLHQGASTDTQYF
TGTGCCAGCAGTTTACATCAGGGGGCGAGCACAGATACGCAGTATTTT